This TCR beta chain was retrieved from a study of cytomegalovirus exposure and HLA in healthy donors (dated by TCRdb to the late 2010s). With respect to the entire study: According to an earlier analysis of 587 of the donors, about 179 million T cells yielded 117 million unique TCR beta sequences and approximately 300 Gb of sequence data. An early release that covered 500 to 800 HLA-typed donors contained approximately 320 gigabases of sequencing data and tens of millions of unique TCR sequences. The genetic ancestry cluster associated with self-reported Caucasian donors included about four fifths of the roughly 410 genotyped donors. The study was designed to test whether signatures of past pathogen exposure could be identified by cataloging public T cell receptors. The T cell repertoires of 670 or so subjects were profiled by immunosequencing and related to cytomegalovirus serostatus. Besides the first cohort of 500 to 700 subjects, a separate validation cohort made up of 120 different subjects was used. The study combined high-throughput TCR immunosequencing, statistical association of individual TCRs with disease status, and machine learning to predict cytomegalovirus infection status. A later analysis re-examined previously published TCR beta repertoires from roughly 720 donors and added high-resolution HLA genotyping to investigate patterns of TCR occurrence. Rather than using new phenotypic data, the later analysis identified candidate immune exposures from TCR beta sequences and from how often those sequences occurred across donors. An earlier analysis of 587 of the donors used high-throughput TCR beta sequencing to judge whether each TCR beta V gene segment behaved as functional or pseudogenic. Donor age, sex, ethnicity and CMV serostatus were compiled alongside the repertoire data. A later genetic analysis used genome-wide SNP genotypes for about 55% of the 666 donors, treating that subset as a discovery cohort. Every repertoire in the discovery cohort had been generated on one and the same sequencing platform. HLA typing covered class I and class II loci at four-digit resolution. Typing coverage differed by locus: A, B, C, DRB1 and DQB1 were typed in about 629-630 donors, DQA1 in 500 to 550, DPA1 in 600 to 610, and DPB1 in about 450. Five DR-DQ haplotypes were handled as single units for association and clustering because linkage in the cohort was strong. Among a few hundred genotyped donors of the cohort, an average of around 240,000 unique TCR beta nucleotide sequences were sequenced per donor, around a sixth of them non-productive.

Summary of the overall study and its limitations: Roughly uniform sequencing depth across donors was assumed in presence/absence analyses, although this assumption may not hold. Correlated functional status among segregating V segments might be attributable to linkage disequilibrium, but an unknown experimental factor could not be ruled out. A further reported finding was that TCR beta sequences accurately predicted the HLA-A and HLA-B alleles for most subjects in the first cohort. Most TCR sequences were observed very rarely across donors, whereas some public TCRs were present in many individuals. A total of fewer than 200 TCR beta chains were listed by the study as associated with cytomegalovirus. A later genetic analysis reported fewer N-insertions in productive TCRs among donors in an Asian-associated ancestry cluster than the roughly 700-donor mean. A few of the identified cytomegalovirus-associated TCR beta chains were confirmed in vitro to be specific for cytomegalovirus antigens. In this cohort, only TCR beta chains were sequenced, and detectable features were limited by the absence of alpha or paired-chain data. Strong co-occurrence of HLA alleles, especially DR and DQ, made assigning TCR associations to individual alleles difficult. Cytomegalovirus status was reported to be diagnosed by the classifier with high specificity and sensitivity in both the original and validation cohorts. It was suggested by the authors that the approach could potentially be generalized to other disease states and immunological phenotypes. The earlier analysis of 450 to 700 of the donors excluded roughly 16 rarely observed V segments, including chromosome 9 orphons, because counts were too low. V-gene and J-gene trimming of TCR beta chains was associated with a missense DCLRE1C variant in a later genetic analysis, and the association was replicated in an independent cohort. In a later analysis, TCR association rates were found to vary across HLA loci, with the most associated TCRs seen for DRB1 alleles and the fewest for HLA-C alleles. Because HLA typing was unavailable for some donors at each locus, only the typed subset was used in association tests. Some IMGT-functional V segments, including TRBV6-2 and TRBV6-3, could not be distinguished by the 87-base-pair reads and were therefore excluded. A cluster of highly shared sequence variants was judged likely to be a technical artifact of the sequencing pipeline. A later analysis reported that several top co-occurrence clusters appeared linked to parvovirus B19, influenza, CMV and Epstein-Barr virus. According to a later analysis, most CMV-associated TCR beta chains appeared to be HLA-restricted, and the HLA associations seemed to be driven largely by CMV exposure. For the cohort, immune exposure information was limited to CMV serostatus. A later analysis found that HLA-associated TCR beta chains were more clonally expanded and had lower generation probabilities than equally common non-associated chains. An earlier analysis of approximately 500 of the donors showed that most TCR beta V segments appeared in productive rearrangements either about 90% or about 30% of the time, which broadly matched IMGT annotations. At a false discovery rate of 0.05, a later analysis linked under 20,000 TCR beta sequences to specific HLA alleles.

The cohort was made up of around 720 healthy bone marrow donors. All cohort members were sampled while nominally healthy, although unrecorded immune exposures were likely present. The donor was CMV seronegative and was included in the group of 352 seronegative cohort members. Every donor gave a peripheral blood sample, and the peripheral blood mononuclear cells from that sample were used for TCR beta sequencing. The Qiagen DNeasy Blood Extraction Kit was used to extract genomic DNA from the blood cell samples. CDR1 and CDR2, looked up from the germline V gene, are SGHRS and YFSETQ. The CDR3 sequence holds 16 residues, the cysteine and phenylalanine included. Only CDR3 DNA remains: 48 bases, in frame from the first base. Relative to germline, V is missing 0 bases and J is missing 6 bases, with 8 bases of the junction outside any gene match. The sample holds a few counts of this clone. Its antigen remains undetermined. Within one base of it there is no much larger clone, and no base qualities were kept.

Library preparation was by the immunoSEQ multiplex PCR assay. The multiplex PCR relied on a mix of 60 forward primers for TCR Vbeta segments and 13 reverse primers for TCR Jbeta segments. Amplification of the CDR3 region of rearranged TCR beta genes was performed with a multiplex PCR assay on genomic DNA. The amplified TCR beta libraries were sequenced on the Illumina HiSeq System as 87-base-pair reads. The source study handled its data this way. A later analysis tallied 80 million to 95 million unique TCR beta chains across the approximately 670 repertoires, and around 9.9 million of those chains were shared by two or more donors. Raw reads were error-corrected and collapsed into unique sequences by a nearest-neighbor algorithm in which closely related sequences were merged to remove PCR and sequencing errors. CDR3 sequences were aligned to IMGT reference sequences to assign V, D and J gene segments. Each retained sequence needed at least a six-nucleotide match to both a V gene segment and a J gene segment. A rearrangement was called productive if the CDR3 had no stop codons and remained in frame with V and J, and every other rearrangement was called non-productive. CDR3 was defined according to IMGT convention as the region running from the second conserved V-encoded cysteine to the conserved J-encoded phenylalanine. In an earlier analysis of just under 600 of the donors, sequences lacking an unambiguous match to a single V gene segment were excluded. In an earlier analysis of 500 to 750 of the donors, V segments were called functional above 56.7% productive rearrangements and were called segregating when the between-donor standard deviation exceeded 5%. A statistical classification framework was built to diagnose cytomegalovirus status from the catalog of TCR beta chain sequences. A later analysis assigned V and J genes by comparing TCR nucleotide sequences with IMGT/GENE-DB human TR gene sequences. Using the TCRdist pipeline, a later analysis assigned CDR3 sequences along with most-parsimonious VDJ recombination scenarios. In a later analysis, each TCR beta chain was defined by its CDR3 amino acid sequence together with its V-gene family, and reads lacking a unique V-gene family were excluded. As a way to deal with suspected cross-contamination and a sequencing artifact, a later analysis dropped 450 to 700 nucleotide sequences that were highly shared and had low generation probability. A later analysis calculated a clonal expansion index for each public chain from normalized within-repertoire ranks of inferred template counts. In a later analysis, generation probabilities were computed using a VDJ recombination model fitted to out-of-frame rearrangements, and the results were checked against IGoR. In a later analysis, TCR-TCR, TCR-HLA and TCR-CMV co-occurrence was scored with hypergeometric tests, and a repertoire-size bias correction was applied to TCR pairs. A later analysis estimated false discovery rates by permuting HLA or CMV assignments 20 times. In a later analysis, co-occurring TCRs were grouped using DBSCAN, and TCRdist sequence similarity was added for clustering within HLA-allele-positive subsets. Repertoires with fewer than 30,000 or more than 120,000 public chains were left out of co-occurrence clustering, as were several repertoires with anomalous nucleotide sharing. TCRdb carries this immuneACCESS record with in-frame sequences only. Its versions omit some clonotypes, under half of them owing to an unresolved V gene in the studies checked, with the rest unexplained. V, J and clone size are taken as reported in that table, and D and trimming were inferred from the DNA itself. This sample has more than 150,000 clones in its table, and roughly 80% of those were observed once. Roughly 0.73% of the sample comes from the top ten.

Sequencing used PBMCs. This TCR came from a woman in her late teens or twenties in good health and CMV-seronegative. The chain employs TRBV5-1 and TRBJ2-1; TRBD2 aligns with 8 central bases. The CDR3 here reads CASSLATGGTINEQFF. The DNA reads as follows: TGCGCCAGCAGCTTGGCCACGGGGGGGACTATCAATGAGCAGTTCTTC.